This T cell receptor (beta chain) was sequenced in a study of T-cell reconstitution after alpha-beta-depleted transplantation in children. The CDR3 runs 14 residues. V lost 0 bases and J lost 3, with 5 bases in between. Only a few counts were recorded for this clonotype. The target antigen is unknown. Unique molecular identifiers featured in how the TCRbeta library was prepared. TCRdb reanalysed the PCR reads using MiXCR and keeps one entry per CDR3 protein. The sample holds approximately 300,000 distinct CDR3 sequences, roughly 10% seen once. Findings and caveats of the study: It was newly produced T cells that mostly accounted for T-cell counts and diversity one year after transplant. Some patients' high day-60 TCRbeta diversity was attributed to recipient cells surviving conditioning. After transplant, at about two months, alpha-beta T cells were reportedly derived from several hundred expanded graft clones.

The TCR sequence derives from a male patient aged 2-15 years who had a stem cell transplant for chronic granulomatous disease, so the T cells may come from the graft donor. The chain employs TRBV12-3 or TRBV12-4 and TRBJ2-2; unclear D gene. The starting material was peripheral blood, obtained 180 days after TCRalphabeta/CD19-depleted stem cell transplant. The CDR3 here is CASSLARDTGELFF. As DNA, the CDR3 is TGTGCCAGCAGTTTAGCAAGGGACACCGGGGAGCTGTTTTTT.